The clone carrying this T cell receptor (beta chain) was seen more than once but under ten times. The data belong to a study of identical twins. TCRdb itself ran the 5' RACE reads through MiXCR, one entry per CDR3 protein. The sample has some 1,600,000 distinct CDR3 sequences, around 29% seen once. J was trimmed by 4 bases and V by 3 bases; bases with no gene match: 4. The CDR3 runs 14 residues. The specimen sequenced was cord blood. The receptor was isolated from a newborn girl in good health. The V and J genes are TRBV12-3 or TRBV12-4 and TRBJ1-1; TRBD1 aligns across 8 bases. The CDR3 DNA reads TGTGCCAGCAGTTTCCGGGACAGGACCACTGAAGCTTTCTTT. Its translation is CASSFRDRTTEAFF.